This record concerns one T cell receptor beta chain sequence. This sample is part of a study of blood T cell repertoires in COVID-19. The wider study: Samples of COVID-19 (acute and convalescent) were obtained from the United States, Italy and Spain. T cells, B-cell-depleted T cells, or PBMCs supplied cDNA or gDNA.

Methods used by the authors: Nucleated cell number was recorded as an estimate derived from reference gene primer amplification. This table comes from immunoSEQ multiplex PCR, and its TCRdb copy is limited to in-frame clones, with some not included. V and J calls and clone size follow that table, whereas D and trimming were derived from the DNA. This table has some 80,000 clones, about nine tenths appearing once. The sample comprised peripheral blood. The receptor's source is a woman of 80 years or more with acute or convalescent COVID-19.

The DNA for the CDR3 is TGTGCCAGCAGTGAAGTGGACAGAAAGCTCTATGGCTACACCTTC. Its translation: CASSEVDRKLYGYTF. This rearrangement joins TRBV2 to TRBJ1-2, with D possibly being TRBD1 (6 bases). This CDR3 is 15 amino acids long. Trimming took 1 base from V and 4 from J, leaving 13 bases between them. Germline V gives CDR1 SNHLY, CDR2 FYNNEI.